This TCR beta chain was documented in a study of molecular identifiers for immune sequencing clone quantification. General study findings and limits: Spiked Jurkat TCR RNA equal to one cell could reportedly be picked out among approximately 980,000 naive cells. Clones above 20 RNA copies held over 97% of effector molecules, under 1% in naive cells.

In its sample, this clonotype was seen many times. Its matching antigen is unknown. After removal of 1 base from V and 4 bases from J, the junction contained 3 bases not matched to a gene. The CDR3 extends over 15 amino acids. CDR1 and CDR2 from the germline V gene are MNHNS and SASEGT. Researchers sorted naive CD8 T cells as cells that were CD8+CD4-CCR7+CD45RA+. The use of previously described methods and listed TCR primers produced the bulk TCR libraries. TCRdb re-derived calls from the PCR reads in MiXCR, one entry per CDR3 protein. The sample has hundreds of thousands of distinct CDR3 sequences; just under 20% are singletons.

This TCR came from a human donor in good health. Some libraries in this study had Jurkat cell RNA spiked in. The sample was naive CD8+ T cells from blood, with Jurkat cell RNA spiked in. Subset specified: FACS-sorted CD8+CD4-CCR7+CD45RA+ naive T cells. V and J are TRBV6-1 and TRBJ2-5; TRBD1 aligns across 10 bases. CDR3 DNA: TGTGCCAGCAGTGAAGGACAGGGGGCATCAGAGACCCAGTACTTC. It encodes CASSEGQGASETQYF.